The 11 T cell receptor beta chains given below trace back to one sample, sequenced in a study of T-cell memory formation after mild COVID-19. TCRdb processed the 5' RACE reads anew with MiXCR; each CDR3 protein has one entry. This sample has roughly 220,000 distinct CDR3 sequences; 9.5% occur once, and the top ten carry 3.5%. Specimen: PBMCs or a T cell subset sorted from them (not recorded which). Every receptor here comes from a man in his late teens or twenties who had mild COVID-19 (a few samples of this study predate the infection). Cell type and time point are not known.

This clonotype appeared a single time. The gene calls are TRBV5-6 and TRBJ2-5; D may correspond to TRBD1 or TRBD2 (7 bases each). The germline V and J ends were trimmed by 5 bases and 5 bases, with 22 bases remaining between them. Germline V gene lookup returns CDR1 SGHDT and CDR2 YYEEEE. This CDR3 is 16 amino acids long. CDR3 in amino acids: CASSLQGGLVVETQYF. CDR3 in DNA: TGTGCCAGCAGTCTTCAGGGGGGGTTGGTGGTGGAGACCCAGTACTTC.

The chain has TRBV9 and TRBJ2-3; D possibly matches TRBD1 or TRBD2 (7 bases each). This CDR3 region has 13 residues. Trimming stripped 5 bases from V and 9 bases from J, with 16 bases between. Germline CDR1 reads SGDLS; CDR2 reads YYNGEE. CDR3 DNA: TGTGCCAGCAGGACTACAGGGGAGGGGACGCAGTATTTT. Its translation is CASRTTGEGTQYF. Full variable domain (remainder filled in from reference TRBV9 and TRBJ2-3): DSGVTQTPKHLITATGQRVTLRCSPRSGDLSVYWYQQSLDQGLQFLIQYYNGEERAKGNILERFSAQQFPDLHSELNLSSLELGDSALYFCASRTTGEGTQYFGPGTRLTVL.

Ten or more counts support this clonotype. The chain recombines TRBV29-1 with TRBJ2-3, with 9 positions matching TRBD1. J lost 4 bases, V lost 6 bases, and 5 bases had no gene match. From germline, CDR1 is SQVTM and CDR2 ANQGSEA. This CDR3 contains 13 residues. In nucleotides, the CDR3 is TGCAGCGTCTACAGGGGGCTGCCAGATACGCAGTATTTT. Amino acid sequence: CSVYRGLPDTQYF.

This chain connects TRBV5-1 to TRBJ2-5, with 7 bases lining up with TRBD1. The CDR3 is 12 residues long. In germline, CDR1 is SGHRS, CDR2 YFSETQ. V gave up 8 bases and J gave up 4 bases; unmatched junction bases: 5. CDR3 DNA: TGCGCCAGTAAATGGACAGGAGAGACCCAGTACTTC. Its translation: CASKWTGETQYF.

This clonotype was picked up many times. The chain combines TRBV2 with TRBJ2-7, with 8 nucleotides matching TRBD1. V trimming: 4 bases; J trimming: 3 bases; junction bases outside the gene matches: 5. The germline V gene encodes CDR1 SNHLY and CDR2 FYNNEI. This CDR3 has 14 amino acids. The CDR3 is CASSVGTGYYEQYF. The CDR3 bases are TGTGCCAGCAGTGTAGGGACAGGCTACTACGAGCAGTACTTC.

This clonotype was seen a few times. The CDR3: CASSIGVTGEQYV. The CDR3 DNA reads as TGTGCCAGTAGTATTGGGGTAACGGGCGAGCAGTACGTC. This chain connects TRBV19 to TRBJ2-7; D gene ambiguous. Trimming cost V 3 bases and J 6 bases, with 12 bases left between them. CDR3 size: 13 residues. Per germline, CDR1 LNHDA and CDR2 SQIVND (reference sequence).

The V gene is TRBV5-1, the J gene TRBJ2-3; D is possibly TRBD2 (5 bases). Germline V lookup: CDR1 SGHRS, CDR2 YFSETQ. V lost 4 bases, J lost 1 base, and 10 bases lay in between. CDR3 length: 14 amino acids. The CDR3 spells CASSMDGGTDTQYF. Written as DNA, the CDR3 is TGCGCCAGCAGCATGGACGGGGGCACAGATACGCAGTATTTT.

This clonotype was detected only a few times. CDR3 in amino acids: CASSLDGAPNTGELFF. CDR3 coding DNA: TGCGCCAGCAGCTTGGATGGGGCCCCGAACACCGGGGAGCTGTTTTTT. The chain couples TRBV5-1 to TRBJ2-2; a possible D gene is TRBD1 (5 bases). This CDR3 region has 16 residues. V lost 0 bases to trimming and J lost 0 bases, with 9 bases between them. Per germline, CDR1 SGHRS and CDR2 YFSETQ.

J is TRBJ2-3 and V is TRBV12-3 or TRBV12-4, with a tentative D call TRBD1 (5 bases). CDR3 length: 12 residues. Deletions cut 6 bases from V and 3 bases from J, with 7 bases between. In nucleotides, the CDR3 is TGTGCCAGCAGCAGACAGACAGATACGCAGTATTTT. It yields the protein CASSRQTDTQYF.

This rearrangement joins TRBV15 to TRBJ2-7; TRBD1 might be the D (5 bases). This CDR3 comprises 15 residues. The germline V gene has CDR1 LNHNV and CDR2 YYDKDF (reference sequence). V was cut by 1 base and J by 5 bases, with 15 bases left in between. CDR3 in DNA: TGTGCCACCAGCAGAGCTGGCAGGGAAAACGACGAGCAGTACTTC. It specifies CATSRAGRENDEQYF.

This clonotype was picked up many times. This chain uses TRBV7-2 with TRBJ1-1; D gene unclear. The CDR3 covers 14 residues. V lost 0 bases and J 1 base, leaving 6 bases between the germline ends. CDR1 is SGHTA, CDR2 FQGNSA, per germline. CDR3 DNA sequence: TGTGCCAGCAGCTTAGCGTGGGAGAACACTGAAGCTTTCTTT. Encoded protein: CASSLAWENTEAFF. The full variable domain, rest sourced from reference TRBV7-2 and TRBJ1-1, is GAGVSQSPSNKVTEKGKDVELRCDPISGHTALYWYRQSLGQGLEFLIYFQGNSAPDKSGLPSDRFSAERTGGSVSTLTIQRTQQEDSAVYLCASSLAWENTEAFFGQGTRLTVV.